Shown below are 9 T cell receptor beta chains from a single sample sequenced in a study of blood T cell repertoires in COVID-19. Sequenced by immunoSEQ multiplex PCR; TCRdb stores in-frame clones only, minus some. The table lists about 110,000 clones, roughly four fifths of them singletons. Sequencing was performed on peripheral blood. These receptor sequences come from a woman aged 70-85 years with acute or convalescent COVID-19.

This clone was picked up a small number of times. This chain links TRBV12-1 with TRBJ1-5. TRBV12-1 corresponds to a pseudogene. The CDR3 loop spans 16 amino acids. CDR3 sequence reads: CASSLDSGSSNQPQHF. Written as DNA, the CDR3 is TGTGCCAGCAGCCTCGACTCCGGGAGTAGCAATCAGCCCCAGCATTTT.

The chain carries TRBV28 and TRBJ1-4, with TRBD1 matching over 9 bases. This CDR3 region has 16 residues. Per the germline V gene, CDR1 is MDHEN and CDR2 is SYDVKM. After removal of 6 bases from V and 5 bases from J, the junction contained 10 bases not matched to a gene. CDR3 DNA sequence: TGTGCCAGCAGCCACGGACAGGGGAATAGGAATGAAAAACTGTTTTTT. Translated, it gives CASSHGQGNRNEKLFF.

This chain links TRBV24-1 with TRBJ1-2, with D possibly being TRBD1 (5 bases). Germline V gives CDR1 KGHDR, CDR2 SFDVKD. The ends were cut back, 3 bases at V and 5 bases at J, with 9 bases in the middle. This CDR3 has 13 residues. CDR3 loop: CATSDGGKYGYTF. In DNA form, the CDR3 reads TGTGCCACCAGTGATGGGGGGAAGTATGGCTACACCTTC.

The rearrangement joins TRBV7-8 to TRBJ1-1, with no clear D. Germline CDR1 reads SGHVS; CDR2 reads FQNEAQ. This CDR3 is built from 12 residues. Trimming shortened V by 5 bases and J by 5 bases, and 9 bases separated the two germline ends. The CDR3 DNA follows: TGTGCCAGCAGCAACCTCCGGACTGAAGCTTTCTTT. This encodes CASSNLRTEAFF. The whole variable domain, filled in from reference TRBV7-8 and TRBJ1-1, reads GAGVSQSPRYKVAKRGQDVALRCDPISGHVSLFWYQQALGQGPEFLTYFQNEAQLDKSGLPSDRFFAERPEGSVSTLKIQRTQQEDSAVYLCASSNLRTEAFFGQGTRLTVV.

The chain recombines TRBV19 with TRBJ1-3; a possible D gene is TRBD1 (5 bases). V lost 4 bases and J 4 bases, leaving 14 bases between the germline ends. Germline CDR1 and CDR2: LNHDA and SQIVND (reference sequence). This CDR3 is built from 15 residues. The chain's CDR3 is CASSRDYGVGNTIYF. The CDR3 nucleotides are TGTGCCAGTAGTAGGGACTACGGAGTCGGAAACACCATATATTTT.

V and J are TRBV7-6 and TRBJ1-3; perhaps TRBD1 as D (5 bases). This CDR3 contains 15 residues. V lost 5 bases to trimming and J lost 4 bases, with 15 bases between them. Germline assignment: CDR1 SGHVS and CDR2 FNYEAQ. CDR3 region: CASSPRRGFGNTIYF. In DNA, the CDR3 is TGTGCCAGCAGCCCCCGGCGGGGCTTCGGAAACACCATATATTTT.

This chain uses TRBV5-6 with TRBJ1-5; weak D call: TRBD1 (5 bases). Germline V gene sequence: CDR1 SGHDT, CDR2 YYEEEE. CDR3 length: 13 residues. The V end was cut by 3 bases, the J end by 7 bases, with 11 bases between. CDR3 protein: CASSSTGGQPQHF. In nucleotides, the CDR3 is TGTGCCAGCAGCTCCACCGGGGGACAGCCCCAGCATTTT.

This clone has just a few counts. The chain links TRBV5-4 to TRBJ1-3; tentative D call: TRBD1 (6 bases). Germline V gives CDR1 SGHNT, CDR2 YYREEE (reference sequence). The V end was cut by 10 bases, the J end by 0 bases, with 17 bases between. The CDR3 consists of 15 residues. The CDR3, as DNA: TGTGCCGGCCGGGACATGGAGAACTCTGGAAACACCATATATTTT. It is translated as CAGRDMENSGNTIYF.

This sequence joins TRBV6-5 and TRBJ1-5; TRBD1 matches 8 bases. After removal of 7 bases from V and 2 bases from J, the junction contained 4 bases not matched to a gene. The length of the CDR3 is 14 residues. Per germline, CDR1 MNHEY and CDR2 SVGAGI. Written as DNA, the CDR3 is TGTGCCAGCAACCCGGACAGGGGCAATCAGCCCCAGCATTTT. Protein: CASNPDRGNQPQHF.